These T cell receptor beta chains were read from a single sample in a study of beta chain features in type 1 diabetes. Using immunoSEQ multiplex PCR, the repertoire was profiled, and TCRdb retains in-frame clones only, with some absent. The sample holds 60,000 or so clones, roughly three fifths seen once. Sequencing used Tregs from blood. The receptors shown here come from a woman aged 18 to 35 in good health. The CDR3 runs from the conserved cysteine through the conserved F or W. Each record gives: clone size, CDR3 length, V gene, J gene, D gene, CDR3 DNA, CDR3 protein. A D gene is named only where the DNA matches it firmly. Size values are once, few and many counts, or a class for expanded clones, and some rows have none.

clone size: .; CDR3 length: 14; V gene: TRBV7-9; J gene: TRBJ2-7; D gene: .; CDR3 DNA: TGTGCCAGCAGCCCCACCGGGACTCACTACGAGCAGTACTTC; CDR3 protein: CASSPTGTHYEQYF
clone size: .; CDR3 length: 15; V gene: TRBV5-1; J gene: TRBJ2-7; D gene: TRBD2; CDR3 DNA: TGCGCCAGCAGCTTGGCAGCGGGACCGACCTACGAGCAGTACTTC; CDR3 protein: CASSLAAGPTYEQYF
clone size: .; CDR3 length: 13; V gene: TRBV5-1; J gene: TRBJ1-1; D gene: .; CDR3 DNA: TGCGCCAGCAGCTTGGTGGGGGGGTCTGAAGCTTTCTTT; CDR3 protein: CASSLVGGSEAFF
clone size: once; CDR3 length: 13; V gene: TRBV2; J gene: TRBJ1-1; D gene: TRBD1; CDR3 DNA: TGTGCCAGCAGAAGACAGGGAGTATCCGAAGCTTTCTTT; CDR3 protein: CASRRQGVSEAFF
clone size: .; CDR3 length: 14; V gene: TRBV18; J gene: TRBJ2-5; D gene: TRBD2; CDR3 DNA: TGTGCCAGCTCACCTAGCGGGAGAGCCGAGACCCAGTACTTC; CDR3 protein: CASSPSGRAETQYF
clone size: few; CDR3 length: 15; V gene: TRBV7-2; J gene: TRBJ2-1; D gene: .; CDR3 DNA: TGTGCCAGCAGCTTAGCAGGCGCAGGGAGGAATGAGCAGTTCTTC; CDR3 protein: CASSLAGAGRNEQFF
clone size: .; CDR3 length: 15; V gene: TRBV10-3; J gene: TRBJ2-1; D gene: TRBD2; CDR3 DNA: TGTGCCATCAGTGGGCTAGCGGGGGGTCTGTCTGAGCAGTTCTTC; CDR3 protein: CAISGLAGGLSEQFF
clone size: once; CDR3 length: 14; V gene: TRBV10-3; J gene: TRBJ1-5; D gene: TRBD1; CDR3 DNA: TGTGCCATCAGTGCACAGGGGGACCTCCAGCCCCAGCATTTT; CDR3 protein: CAISAQGDLQPQHF
clone size: .; CDR3 length: 14; V gene: TRBV11-3; J gene: TRBJ2-7; D gene: .; CDR3 DNA: TGTGCCAGCAGCTTGCCGAGGGCAGACTACGAGCAGTACTTC; CDR3 protein: CASSLPRADYEQYF
clone size: .; CDR3 length: 13; V gene: TRBV7-7; J gene: TRBJ2-5; D gene: .; CDR3 DNA: TGTGCTAGCAGCTTAGGGGCAGGAGAGACCCAGTACTTC; CDR3 protein: CASSLGAGETQYF
clone size: .; CDR3 length: 15; V gene: TRBV5-1; J gene: TRBJ2-2; D gene: TRBD1; CDR3 DNA: TGCGCCAGCAGCTCCGGGACAGGGGTTACCGGGGAGCTGTTTTTT; CDR3 protein: CASSSGTGVTGELFF
clone size: few; CDR3 length: 15; V gene: TRBV6-1; J gene: TRBJ2-1; D gene: TRBD2; CDR3 DNA: TGTGCCAGCACCTCTAGACTAGCGGCTACCAATGAGCAGTTCTTC; CDR3 protein: CASTSRLAATNEQFF
clone size: medium-sized; CDR3 length: 13; V gene: TRBV6-6; J gene: TRBJ1-3; D gene: TRBD1; CDR3 DNA: TGTGCCAGTCAGGACAGGGTTGGAAACACCATATATTTT; CDR3 protein: CASQDRVGNTIYF
clone size: .; CDR3 length: 13; V gene: TRBV6-5; J gene: TRBJ2-7; D gene: .; CDR3 DNA: TGTGCCAGCGGACGGGGTCCTGGGTACGAGCAGTACTTC; CDR3 protein: CASGRGPGYEQYF
clone size: .; CDR3 length: 11; V gene: TRBV20-1; J gene: TRBJ2-1; D gene: .; CDR3 DNA: TGCAGTGCTAGAGACGTAAATGAGCAGTTCTTC; CDR3 protein: CSARDVNEQFF
clone size: .; CDR3 length: 11; V gene: TRBV7-2; J gene: TRBJ2-1; D gene: .; CDR3 DNA: TGTGCCAGCAGCCGTTCAGGGGAGCAGTTCTTC; CDR3 protein: CASSRSGEQFF
clone size: .; CDR3 length: 15; V gene: TRBV5-1; J gene: TRBJ2-7; D gene: TRBD2; CDR3 DNA: TGCGCCAGCAGCCCTAGCGGGGGACTCCGATACGAGCAGTACTTC; CDR3 protein: CASSPSGGLRYEQYF